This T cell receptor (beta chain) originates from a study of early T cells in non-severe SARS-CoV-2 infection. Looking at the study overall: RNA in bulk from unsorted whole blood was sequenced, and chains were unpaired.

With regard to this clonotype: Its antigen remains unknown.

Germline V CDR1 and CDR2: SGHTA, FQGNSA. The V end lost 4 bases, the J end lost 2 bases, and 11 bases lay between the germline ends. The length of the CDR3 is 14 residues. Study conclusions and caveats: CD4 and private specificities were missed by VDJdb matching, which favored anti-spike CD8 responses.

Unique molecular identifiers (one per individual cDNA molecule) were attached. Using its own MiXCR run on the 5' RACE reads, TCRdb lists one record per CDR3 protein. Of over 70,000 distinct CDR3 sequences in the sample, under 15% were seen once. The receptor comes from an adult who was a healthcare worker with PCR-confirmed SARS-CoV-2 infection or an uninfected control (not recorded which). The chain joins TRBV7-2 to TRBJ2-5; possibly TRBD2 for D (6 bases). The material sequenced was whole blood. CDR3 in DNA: TGTGCCAGCAGCTCGGGACTCCGTCAAGAGACCCAGTACTTC. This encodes CASSSGLRQETQYF.